Included here is one T cell receptor beta chain sequence, with context. Its target is not known. This specimen comes from a study of identical twins. TCRdb ran MiXCR on the 5' RACE reads and lists one entry per CDR3 protein. The data show 500,000 to 650,000 distinct CDR3 sequences, 7.1% seen once. The CDR3 length is 14 residues. The germline V gene encodes CDR1 SGHDT and CDR2 YYEEEE. Trimming took 4 bases from V and 2 from J, leaving 12 bases between them. Overall study results and limits: Zero-insertion findings could be partly confounded by invariant cells (MAIT and iNKT cells). Sequences that were out-of-frame, alpha and twin-shared displayed an excess of low generation probability.

The same sample was also studied in work on yellow fever vaccine responses in identical twins. That work states: On the reported evidence, twins' vaccine T cell responses seemed partly convergent and partly personalized.

This chain joins TRBV5-6 and TRBJ1-1; no firm D call. This receptor was identified in a woman aged 18-29 years in good health. Sequenced input: PBMCs. Here the CDR3 reads CASSRFSVNTEAFF. CDR3 DNA: TGTGCCAGCAGCCGTTTCTCCGTAAACACTGAAGCTTTCTTT.